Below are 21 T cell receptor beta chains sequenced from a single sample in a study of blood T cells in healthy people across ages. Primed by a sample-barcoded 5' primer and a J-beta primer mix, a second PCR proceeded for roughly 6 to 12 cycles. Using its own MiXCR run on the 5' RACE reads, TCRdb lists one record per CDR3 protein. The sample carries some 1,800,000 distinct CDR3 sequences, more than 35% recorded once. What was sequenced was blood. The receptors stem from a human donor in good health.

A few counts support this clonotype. The CDR3 nucleotides read TGTGCCACCAGCGGACCTCAGGGGGAGCTATGGCAGTTCTTC. Translated: CATSGPQGELWQFF. The V and J genes are TRBV15 and TRBJ2-1; 7 bases line up with TRBD1. The germline gives CDR1 LNHNV, CDR2 YYDKDF (reference sequence). This CDR3 contains 14 residues. With 5 bases clipped from V and 12 bases from J, the junction kept 13 bases outside the gene matches. The whole variable domain, remainder taken from reference TRBV15 and TRBJ2-1, is DAMVIQNPRYQVTQFGKPVTLSCSQTLNHNVMYWYQQKSSQAPKLLFHYYDKDFNNEADTPDNFQSRRPNTSFCFLDIRSPGLGDTAMYLCATSGPQGELWQFFGPGTRLTVL.

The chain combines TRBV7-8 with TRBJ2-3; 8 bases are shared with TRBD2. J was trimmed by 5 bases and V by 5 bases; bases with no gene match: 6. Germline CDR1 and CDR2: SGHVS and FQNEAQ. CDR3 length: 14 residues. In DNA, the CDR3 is TGTGCCAGCAGCCCACTAGCGGAGGGAGATACGCAGTATTTT. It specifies CASSPLAEGDTQYF.

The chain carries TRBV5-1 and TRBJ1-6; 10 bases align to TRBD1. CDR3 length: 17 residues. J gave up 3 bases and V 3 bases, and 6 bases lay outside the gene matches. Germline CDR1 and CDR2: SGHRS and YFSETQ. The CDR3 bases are TGCGCCAGCAGCTGGGGGACAGGGGCGCGCTATAATTCACCCCTCCACTTT. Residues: CASSWGTGARYNSPLHF.

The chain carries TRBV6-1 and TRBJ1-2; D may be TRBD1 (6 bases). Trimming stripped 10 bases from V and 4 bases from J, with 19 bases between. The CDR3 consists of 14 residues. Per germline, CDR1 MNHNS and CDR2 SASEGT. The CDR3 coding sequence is TGTGCCACCTGGACAGCTGAATGGGGCTATGGCTACACCTTC. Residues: CATWTAEWGYGYTF.

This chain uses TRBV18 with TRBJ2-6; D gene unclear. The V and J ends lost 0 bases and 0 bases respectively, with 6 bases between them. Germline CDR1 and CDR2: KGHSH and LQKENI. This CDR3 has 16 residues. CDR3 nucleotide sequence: TGTGCCAGCTCACCACCGCAGAGCTCTGGGGCCAACGTCCTGACTTTC. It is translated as CASSPPQSSGANVLTF.

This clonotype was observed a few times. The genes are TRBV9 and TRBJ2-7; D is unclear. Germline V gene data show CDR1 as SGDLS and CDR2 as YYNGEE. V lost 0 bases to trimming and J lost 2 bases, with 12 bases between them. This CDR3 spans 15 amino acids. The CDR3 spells CASSVGGGNTYEQYF. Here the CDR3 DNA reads TGTGCCAGCAGCGTAGGCGGCGGTAACACCTACGAGCAGTACTTC.

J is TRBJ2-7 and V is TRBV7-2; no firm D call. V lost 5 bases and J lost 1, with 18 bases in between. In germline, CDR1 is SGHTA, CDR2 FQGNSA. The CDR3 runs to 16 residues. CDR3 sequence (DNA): TGTGCCAGCAGCCCCCGGGCCATTTCTCAATCCTACGAGCAGTACTTC. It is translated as CASSPRAISQSYEQYF.

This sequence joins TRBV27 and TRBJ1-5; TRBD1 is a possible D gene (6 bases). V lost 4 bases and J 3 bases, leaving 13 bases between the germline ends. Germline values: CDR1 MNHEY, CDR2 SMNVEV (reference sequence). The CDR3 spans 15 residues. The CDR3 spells CASSYIGGPNQPQHF. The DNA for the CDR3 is TGTGCCAGCAGTTATATAGGGGGGCCCAATCAGCCCCAGCATTTT.

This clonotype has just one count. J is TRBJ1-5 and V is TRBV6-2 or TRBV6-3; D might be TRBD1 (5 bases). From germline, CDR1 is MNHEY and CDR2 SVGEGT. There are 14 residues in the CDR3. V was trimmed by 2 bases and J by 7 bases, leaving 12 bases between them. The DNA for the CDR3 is TGTGCCAGCAGTTACACCGGGGGTTGGCAGCCCCAGCATTTT. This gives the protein CASSYTGGWQPQHF.

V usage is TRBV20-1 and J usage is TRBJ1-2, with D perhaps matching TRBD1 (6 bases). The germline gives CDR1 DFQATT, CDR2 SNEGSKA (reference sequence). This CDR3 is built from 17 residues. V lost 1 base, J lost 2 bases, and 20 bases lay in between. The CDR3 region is CSARVNREGVWNYGYTF. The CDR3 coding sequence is TGCAGTGCTAGAGTTAATCGGGAGGGGGTTTGGAACTATGGCTACACCTTC.

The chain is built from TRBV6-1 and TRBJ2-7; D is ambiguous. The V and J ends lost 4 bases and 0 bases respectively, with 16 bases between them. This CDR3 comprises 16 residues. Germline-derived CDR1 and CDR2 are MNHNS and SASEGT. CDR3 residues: CASSARPLRSSYEQYF. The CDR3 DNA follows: TGTGCCAGCAGTGCCCGACCGCTACGGAGCTCCTACGAGCAGTACTTC.

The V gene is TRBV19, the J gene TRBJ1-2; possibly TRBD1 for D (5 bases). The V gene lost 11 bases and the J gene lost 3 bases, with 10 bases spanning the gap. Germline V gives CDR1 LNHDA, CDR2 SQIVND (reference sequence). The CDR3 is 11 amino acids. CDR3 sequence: CAVGGYYGYTF. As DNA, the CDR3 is TGTGCCGTCGGGGGGTACTATGGCTACACCTTC. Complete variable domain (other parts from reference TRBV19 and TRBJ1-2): DGGITQSPKYLFRKEGQNVTLSCEQNLNHDAMYWYRQDPGQGLRLIYYSQIVNDFQKGDIAEGYSVSREKKESFPLTVTSAQKNPTAFYLCAVGGYYGYTFGSGTRLTVV.

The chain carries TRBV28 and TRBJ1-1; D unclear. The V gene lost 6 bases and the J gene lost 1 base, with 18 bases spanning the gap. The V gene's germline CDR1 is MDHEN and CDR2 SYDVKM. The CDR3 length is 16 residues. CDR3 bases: TGTGCCAGCAGCCCAAGACGCCTGGAGACGAACACTGAAGCTTTCTTT. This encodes CASSPRRLETNTEAFF.

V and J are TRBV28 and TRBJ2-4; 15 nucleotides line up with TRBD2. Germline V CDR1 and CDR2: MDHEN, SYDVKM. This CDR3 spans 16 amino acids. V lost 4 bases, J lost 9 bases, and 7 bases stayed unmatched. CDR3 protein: CASSSGTSGGTSIQYF. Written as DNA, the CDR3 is TGTGCCAGCAGTTCGGGGACTAGCGGGGGGACAAGCATTCAGTACTTC.

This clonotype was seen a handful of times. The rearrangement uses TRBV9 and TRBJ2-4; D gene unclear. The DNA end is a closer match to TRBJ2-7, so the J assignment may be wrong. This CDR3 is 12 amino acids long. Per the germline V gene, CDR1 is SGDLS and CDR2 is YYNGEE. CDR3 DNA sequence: TGTGCCAGCAGCGTCACAGATTACGAGCAGTACTTC. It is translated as CASSVTDYEQYF.

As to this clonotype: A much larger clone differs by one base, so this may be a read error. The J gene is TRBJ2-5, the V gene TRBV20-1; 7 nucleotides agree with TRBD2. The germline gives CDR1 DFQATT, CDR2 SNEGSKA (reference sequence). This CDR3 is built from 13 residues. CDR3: CGARDWGGETQYF. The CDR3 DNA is TGCGGTGCTAGAGATTGGGGGGGAGAGACCCAGTACTTC.

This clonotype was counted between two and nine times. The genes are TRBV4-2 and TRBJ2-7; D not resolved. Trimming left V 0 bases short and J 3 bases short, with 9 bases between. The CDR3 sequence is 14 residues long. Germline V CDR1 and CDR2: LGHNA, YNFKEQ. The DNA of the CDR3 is TGTGCCAGCAGCCAAGAGGCCAGTTTCTACGAGCAGTACTTC. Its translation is CASSQEASFYEQYF.

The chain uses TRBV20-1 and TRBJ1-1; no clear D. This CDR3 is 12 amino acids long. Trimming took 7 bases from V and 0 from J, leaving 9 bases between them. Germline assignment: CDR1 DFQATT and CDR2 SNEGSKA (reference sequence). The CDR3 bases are TGCAGTGGGGTAAATATGAACACTGAAGCTTTCTTT. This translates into CSGVNMNTEAFF.

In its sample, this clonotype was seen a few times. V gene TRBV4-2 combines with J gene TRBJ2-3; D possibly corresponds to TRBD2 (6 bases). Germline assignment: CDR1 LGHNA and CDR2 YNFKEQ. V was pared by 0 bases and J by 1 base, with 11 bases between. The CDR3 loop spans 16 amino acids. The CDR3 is CASSQDRGEGTDTQYF. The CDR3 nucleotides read TGTGCCAGCAGCCAAGATCGCGGGGAAGGCACAGATACGCAGTATTTT.

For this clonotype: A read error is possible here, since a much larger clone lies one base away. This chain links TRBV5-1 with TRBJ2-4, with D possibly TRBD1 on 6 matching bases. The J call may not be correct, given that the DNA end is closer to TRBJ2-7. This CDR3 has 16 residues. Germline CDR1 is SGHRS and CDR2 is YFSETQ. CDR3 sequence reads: CASSPRGFGASYEQYF. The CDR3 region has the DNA TGCGCCAGCAGCCCGAGGGGGTTCGGGGCGTCCTACGAGCAGTACTTC.

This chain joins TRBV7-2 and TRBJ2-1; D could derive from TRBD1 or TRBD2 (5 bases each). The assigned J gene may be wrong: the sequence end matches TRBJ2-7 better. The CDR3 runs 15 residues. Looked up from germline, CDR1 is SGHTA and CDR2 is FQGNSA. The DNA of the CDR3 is TGTGCCAGCAGCGTTCCTGGGGGTTCCTACAATGAGCAGTACTTC. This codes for CASSVPGGSYNEQYF.